This T cell receptor beta chain was captured by sequencing in a study of OX40 agonist ivuxolimab in advanced cancers. Study-wide context: Averaging approximately 60 years in age, with a range of about 20 to 90, the cohort was approximately 83% male.

Some clones are missing from TCRdb's copy, which holds only in-frame ones; the method was immunoSEQ multiplex PCR. Here the sample spans 50,000 to 55,000 clones, approximately 78% being singletons. This CDR3 has 13 amino acids. The V and J ends lost 6 bases and 3 bases respectively, with 11 bases between them. Germline assignment: CDR1 WNHNN and CDR2 SYGVQD (reference sequence). The chain recombines TRBV10-1 with TRBJ1-2, with D perhaps matching TRBD1 (5 bases). This specimen was CD4+ or CD8+ T cells sorted from blood, taken in a trial of the OX40 agonist ivuxolimab. The origin of this receptor is an adult with an advanced solid tumor such as melanoma, head and neck, liver or kidney cancer. The CDR3 coding sequence is TGCGCCAGCAGCCCCGGGACCCACTATGGCTACACCTTC. It specifies CASSPGTHYGYTF.